The next 28 T cell receptor beta chains were all read from a single sample in a study of Ad26.COV2.S vaccination and SARS-CoV-2 variants. Described treatment: some 20 received Ad26.COV2.S at low or high dose, single or two shots; 5 received placebo; per-sample allocation not given. Sampling took place 63 days after the first vaccine or placebo injection. The protocol was immunoSEQ multiplex PCR, while the TCRdb copy is restricted to in-frame clones and leaves out a portion. The sample holds about 250,000 clones, around nine tenths seen once. Sequencing was performed on peripheral blood, taken in a trial of Ad26.COV2.S vaccine versus placebo. These receptors were obtained from a person aged 18-60 years who received the Ad26.COV2.S COVID-19 vaccine or a placebo.

In this sample, this clone turned up a few times. The chain combines TRBV18 with TRBJ2-1; no firm D call. The ends were cut back, 0 bases at V and 4 bases at J, with 7 bases in the middle. Germline CDR1 reads KGHSH; CDR2 reads LQKENI. The length of the CDR3 is 14 residues. The CDR3 region is CASSPPNIYNEQFF. CDR3 DNA: TGTGCCAGCTCACCACCGAACATATACAATGAGCAGTTCTTC.

The chain uses TRBV13 and TRBJ2-5, with 10 bases aligning to TRBD2. Trimming at V came to 5 bases and at J to 0 bases, leaving 12 bases not matched to a gene. Germline assignment: CDR1 PRHDT and CDR2 FYEKMQ (reference sequence). This CDR3 comprises 18 residues. The CDR3 region is CASSPRFTSGIYQETQYF. Written as DNA, the CDR3 is TGTGCCAGCAGCCCACGCTTCACTAGCGGGATCTACCAAGAGACCCAGTACTTC.

J is TRBJ2-7 and V is TRBV9, with a tentative D call TRBD1 (6 bases). V was cut by 1 base and J by 4 bases, with 12 bases left in between. This CDR3 comprises 14 residues. Germline values: CDR1 SGDLS, CDR2 YYNGEE. CDR3 bases: TGTGCCAGCAGCGTAACCGGGACAACATACGAGCAGTACTTC. Protein sequence: CASSVTGTTYEQYF.

V gene TRBV29-1 combines with J gene TRBJ2-3; a weak D match, TRBD1 (6 bases). Looked up from germline, CDR1 is SQVTM and CDR2 is ANQGSEA. V lost 5 bases, J lost 4 bases, and 10 bases lay in between. The CDR3 spans 12 residues. Here the CDR3 reads CSVLGQSDTQYF. The CDR3 coding sequence is TGCAGCGTTCTTGGACAGTCAGATACGCAGTATTTT.

The rearrangement links TRBV18 to TRBJ2-4; D is perhaps TRBD1 or TRBD2 (6 bases each). Trimming cost V 2 bases and J 7 bases, with 24 bases left between them. CDR1 and CDR2 (germline): KGHSH, LQKENI. The CDR3 contains 18 residues. The CDR3: CASSPGVGAGWGKNIQYF. The CDR3 nucleotides read TGTGCCAGCTCACCAGGAGTGGGGGCGGGATGGGGCAAGAACATTCAGTACTTC.

This rearrangement joins TRBV7-6 to TRBJ1-2; tentative D call: TRBD1 (6 bases). Germline CDR1 is SGHVS and CDR2 is FNYEAQ. The CDR3 contains 13 residues. Trimming removed 6 bases at V and 3 bases at J, with 11 bases between. DNA for the CDR3: TGTGCCAGCAGTCCAGGGGTTTACTATGGCTACACCTTC. The encoded protein is CASSPGVYYGYTF.

The chain couples TRBV7-2 to TRBJ2-1, with TRBD2 matching over 10 bases. This CDR3 contains 14 residues. Germline CDR1 and CDR2: SGHTA and FQGNSA. The V and J ends lost 10 bases and 6 bases, in that order; junction bases with no gene match: 9. DNA of the CDR3: TGTGCCACCTTCCGCGGACTAGCGGCCAATGAGCAGTTCTTC. Translated, it gives CATFRGLAANEQFF.

The chain couples TRBV6-5 to TRBJ1-2; TRBD1 matches at 7 bases. The CDR3 is made up of 14 amino acids. From germline, CDR1 is MNHEY and CDR2 SVGAGI. V lost 8 bases to trimming and J lost 4 bases; unmatched junction nucleotides: 10. For the CDR3, the DNA is TGTGCCAGCGTGATGACAGGGACGGGCTATGGCTACACCTTC. Amino acids: CASVMTGTGYGYTF.

The J gene is TRBJ2-4, the V gene TRBV7-9; D call uncertain. The CDR3 is 17 amino acids. Germline CDR1 and CDR2: SEHNR and FQNEAQ (reference sequence). Trimming cost V 5 bases and J 0 bases, with 17 bases left between them. The CDR3 coding sequence is TGTGCCAGCAGCCCATCCCTCCGACGGTCAGCCAAAAACATTCAGTACTTC. This gives the protein CASSPSLRRSAKNIQYF.

The V call is TRBV20-1, the J call TRBJ2-1, with TRBD1 matching over 7 bases. Trimming cost V 5 bases and J 15 bases; bases outside gene matches: 7. This CDR3 is built from 10 residues. From germline, CDR1 is DFQATT and CDR2 SNEGSKA (reference sequence). The CDR3 sequence: CSARQGWVFF. Here the CDR3 DNA reads TGCAGTGCTCGACAGGGTTGGGTGTTCTTC.

This clone appeared a single time. V gene TRBV7-3 combines with J gene TRBJ2-1; 10 nucleotides align to TRBD2. V gave up 5 bases and J gave up 7 bases; unmatched junction bases: 8. Germline loops: CDR1 SGHTA, CDR2 FQGTGA. The CDR3 runs to 15 residues. CDR3 nucleotide sequence: TGTGCCAGCAGCCCCCCAGCGGGAGGGTCGAATGAGCAGTTCTTC. Translated: CASSPPAGGSNEQFF.

The J gene is TRBJ2-5, the V gene TRBV5-1; D is unclear. V was pared by 4 bases and J by 3 bases, with 4 bases between. The CDR3 has 11 residues. Germline V CDR1 and CDR2: SGHRS, YFSETQ. This CDR3 reads CASSEEETQYF. The DNA for the CDR3 is TGCGCCAGCAGCGAGGAAGAGACCCAGTACTTC.

This chain joins TRBV7-9 and TRBJ2-5; a weak D match, TRBD1 (5 bases). The germline V gene has CDR1 SEHNR and CDR2 FQNEAQ (reference sequence). This CDR3 spans 16 amino acids. Trimming took off 3 bases at V and 2 bases at J, with 16 bases between the two ends. CDR3 loop: CASSLHHRQSQETQYF. CDR3 nucleotides: TGTGCCAGCAGCTTGCATCACAGGCAATCTCAAGAGACCCAGTACTTC.

The chain employs TRBV5-4 and TRBJ2-2; 11 nucleotides agree with TRBD2. J was trimmed by 5 bases and V by 5 bases; bases with no gene match: 8. This CDR3 spans 16 amino acids. The V gene's germline CDR1 is SGHNT and CDR2 YYREEE (reference sequence). The CDR3 DNA is TGTGCCAGCAGTACTCTAGCGGGGGGCATTACCGGGGAGCTGTTTTTT. This translates into CASSTLAGGITGELFF.

V gene TRBV15 combines with J gene TRBJ2-7; D is possibly TRBD1 or TRBD2 (5 bases each). With 0 bases removed from V and 0 bases from J, the gap between germline ends came to 9 bases. Germline loops: CDR1 LNHNV, CDR2 YYDKDF (reference sequence). The CDR3 has 15 residues. CDR3 DNA sequence: TGTGCCACCAGCAGAGATCCTGGGGGCTCCTACGAGCAGTACTTC. Translation: CATSRDPGGSYEQYF. Based on the CDR3 plus reference TRBV15 and TRBJ2-7, the full variable domain is DAMVIQNPRYQVTQFGKPVTLSCSQTLNHNVMYWYQQKSSQAPKLLFHYYDKDFNNEADTPDNFQSRRPNTSFCFLDIRSPGLGDTAMYLCATSRDPGGSYEQYFGPGTRLTVT.

This chain joins TRBV6-5 and TRBJ2-7; 9 nucleotides agree with TRBD2. V was pared by 7 bases and J by 2 bases, with 3 bases of the junction left unmatched. Germline V CDR1 and CDR2: MNHEY, SVGAGI. This CDR3 is 13 amino acids long. CDR3 amino acids: CASTSGIAYEQYV. The DNA for the CDR3 is TGTGCCAGCACTAGCGGGATCGCCTACGAGCAGTACGTC.

This clone was seen a single time. V and J are TRBV6-6 and TRBJ1-1; 7 nucleotides agree with TRBD1. Germline V gene data show CDR1 as MNHNY and CDR2 as SVGAGI (reference sequence). The V gene end was trimmed by 8 bases and the J gene end by 1 base; junction bases not matched to a gene: 7. The CDR3 has 14 residues. CDR3 in amino acids: CASLETGENTEAFF. The DNA for the CDR3 is TGTGCCAGCCTAGAAACAGGGGAGAACACTGAAGCTTTCTTT.

The rearrangement joins TRBV6-1 to TRBJ1-2; D unclear. In germline, CDR1 is MNHNS, CDR2 SASEGT. The CDR3 consists of 15 residues. The V end lost 1 base, the J end lost 5 bases, and 14 bases lay between the germline ends. CDR3 sequence: CASSEGAASRYGYTF. CDR3 sequence (DNA): TGTGCCAGCAGTGAAGGGGCCGCTTCCAGGTATGGCTACACCTTC.

This clone was picked up a small number of times. The rearrangement uses TRBV29-1 and TRBJ2-7; the D gene is possibly TRBD1 (6 bases). Trimming took 7 bases from V and 0 from J, leaving 13 bases between them. CDR3 length: 13 amino acids. CDR1 is SQVTM and CDR2 is ANQGSEA in the germline V gene. This chain's CDR3 is CSAQDSSSYEQYV. In DNA, the CDR3 is TGCAGCGCCCAGGACAGCAGCTCCTACGAGCAGTACGTC.

The genes are TRBV3-1 (or the pseudogene TRBV3-2) and TRBJ2-1; TRBD1 is a possible D gene (6 bases). CDR1 and CDR2 (germline): LGHDT, YNNKEL (reference sequence). Trimming stripped 1 base from V and 3 bases from J, with 10 bases between. This CDR3 has 15 residues. DNA of the CDR3: TGTGCCAGCAGCCAAGGGTCAGGGGACTACAATGAGCAGTTCTTC. The encoded protein is CASSQGSGDYNEQFF.

The chain carries TRBV19 and TRBJ1-1; D is possibly TRBD1 (6 bases). The V gene's germline CDR1 is LNHDA and CDR2 SQIVND (reference sequence). CDR3 size: 14 residues. V dropped 1 base and J dropped 8 bases, with 14 bases sitting between them. Written as DNA, the CDR3 is TGTGCCAGTAGTATAGGCCTAGACAGGCAAGAAGCTTTCTTT. This gives the protein CASSIGLDRQEAFF.

The V and J genes are TRBV6-2 or TRBV6-3 and TRBJ1-4; D is unclear. V gave up 2 bases and J gave up 5 bases, with 9 bases separating them. The CDR3 totals 14 residues. Germline lookup yields CDR1 MNHEY and CDR2 SVGEGT. The CDR3 DNA sequence: TGTGCCAGCAGTTACGTGGCGGAGAATGAAAAACTGTTTTTT. It encodes CASSYVAENEKLFF.

A note on this clone: The sample carries other DNA sequences with the same CDR3. The chain has TRBV7-8 and TRBJ2-7; a weak D match, TRBD1 (6 bases). Trimming removed 1 base from V and 1 base from J, with 8 bases in between. The CDR3 runs 14 residues. Germline CDR1 and CDR2: SGHVS and FQNEAQ. CDR3 region: CASSLGGPSYEQYF. The CDR3 bases are TGTGCCAGCAGCTTAGGGGGGCCTTCCTACGAGCAGTACTTC.

V and J are TRBV7-2 and TRBJ2-7; D is possibly TRBD2 (6 bases). Trimming removed 1 base from V and 3 bases from J, with 10 bases in between. The germline gives CDR1 SGHTA, CDR2 FQGNSA. There are 14 residues in the CDR3. The CDR3: CASSLGQGGYEQYV. The DNA of the CDR3 is TGTGCCAGCAGCTTAGGGCAGGGAGGCTACGAGCAGTACGTC.

Comments on this clone: Additional DNA sequences in this sample encode the identical CDR3. The chain carries TRBV18 and TRBJ1-2, with unresolved D. The CDR3 is 13 amino acids. The germline V gene has CDR1 KGHSH and CDR2 LQKENI. V shed 3 bases and J shed 1 base, with 6 bases lying between them. The CDR3 spells CASSPGSNYGYTF. Written as DNA, the CDR3 is TGTGCCAGCTCACCGGGTAGTAACTATGGCTACACCTTC.

A few counts support this clone. The sample holds other DNA sequences that translate to the same CDR3. J is TRBJ2-7 and V is TRBV21-1; the DNA was not compared with TRBD1, the D call given in the table. TRBV21-1 is described as a pseudogene. This CDR3 region has 14 residues. CDR3 nucleotide sequence: TGCACCTTGGAGGGGGGGACAGGGAGGTACGAGCAGTACGTC. This codes for CTLEGGTGRYEQYV.

The chain carries TRBV6-2 or TRBV6-3 and TRBJ2-3, with TRBD2 identical over 7 bases. The germline V gene encodes CDR1 MNHEY and CDR2 SVGEGT. The CDR3 is 17 residues long. Losses at the gene ends were 4 bases for V and 6 bases for J; bases not matched to a gene: 16. In DNA, the CDR3 is TGTGCCAGCAGTTTCACACTAATTGGACTAGAGCTTGATACGCAGTATTTT. The encoded protein is CASSFTLIGLELDTQYF.

V and J are TRBV5-5 and TRBJ2-5, with 10 bases matching TRBD1. CDR3 size: 14 residues. Trimming at V came to 3 bases and at J to 7 bases, leaving 6 bases not matched to a gene. In germline, CDR1 is SGHKS, CDR2 YYEKEE (reference sequence). CDR3 coding DNA: TGTGCCAGCAGCTCGACAGGGGGCGTGGGGACCCAGTACTTC. Its protein is CASSSTGGVGTQYF.